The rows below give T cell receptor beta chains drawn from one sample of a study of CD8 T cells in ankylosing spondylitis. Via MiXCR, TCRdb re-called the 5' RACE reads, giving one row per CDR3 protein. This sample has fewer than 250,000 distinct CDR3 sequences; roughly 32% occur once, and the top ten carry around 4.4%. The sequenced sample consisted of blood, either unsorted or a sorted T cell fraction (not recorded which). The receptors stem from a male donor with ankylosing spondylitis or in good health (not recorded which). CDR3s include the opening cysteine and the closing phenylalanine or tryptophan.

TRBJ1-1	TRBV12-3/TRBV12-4	CASSLGENTEAFF
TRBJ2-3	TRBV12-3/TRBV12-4	CATRSDTQYF
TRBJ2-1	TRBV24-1	CATSDPGTTNEQFF
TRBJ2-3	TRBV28	CASSFSLSGDTDTQYF
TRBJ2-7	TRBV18	CASSPPNSYEQYF
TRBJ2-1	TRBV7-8	CASSQGAVPTAYNEQFF
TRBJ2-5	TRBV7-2	CASSPAAVQETQYF
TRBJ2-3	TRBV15	CATSRGTFRSPSTDTQYF
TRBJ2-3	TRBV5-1	CASSTDREANTQYF
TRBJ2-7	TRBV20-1	CSAFYRATYEQYF
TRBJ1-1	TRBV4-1	CASSQLLLNTEAFF
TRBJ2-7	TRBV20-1	CSATPGQVYEQYF
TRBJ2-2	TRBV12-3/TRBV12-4	CASSLGTRNTGELFF
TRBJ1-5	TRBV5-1	CASSLLGRPKYSNQPQHF
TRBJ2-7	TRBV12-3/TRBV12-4	CASSSPFHGYEQYF
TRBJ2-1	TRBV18	CASSPPSTSNEQFF
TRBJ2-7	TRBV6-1	CASRPGMDRAKTQYF
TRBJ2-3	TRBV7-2	CAIPRLGRQDTQYF
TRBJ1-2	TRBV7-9	CASRPGFHGYTF
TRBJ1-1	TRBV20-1	CSAPTPDGGTEAFF
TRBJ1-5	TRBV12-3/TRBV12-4	CASSLRTGDSNQPQHF
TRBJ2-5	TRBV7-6	CASSPSPGVGTQYF
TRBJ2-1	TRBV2	CASRDRTGSDEQFF
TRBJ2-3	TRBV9	CASSPFDGATDTQYF